A selection of T cell receptor beta chains follows, all from one sample in a study of early T cells in non-severe SARS-CoV-2 infection. TCRdb passed the 5' RACE reads through MiXCR, listing each CDR3 protein once. The sample contains 99,000 or so distinct CDR3 sequences, roughly 17% of which appear only once. Sequencing was carried out using whole blood. The receptor set was obtained from an adult who was a healthcare worker with PCR-confirmed SARS-CoV-2 infection or an uninfected control (not recorded which). CDR3s include the opening cysteine and the closing phenylalanine or tryptophan. D genes are given only for firm matches. Only part of the rows carry a size: once, few, many, or a class if the clone is expanded.

clone_size: few; d_call: TRBD1; j_call: TRBJ2-7; v_call: TRBV6-6; cdr3_aa: CASSVTGGNEQYF; cdr3_nt: TGTGCCAGCAGTGTAACAGGGGGCAACGAGCAGTACTTC
clone_size: .; d_call: .; j_call: TRBJ2-1; v_call: TRBV20-1; cdr3_aa: CSVVSSTYNEQFF; cdr3_nt: TGCAGTGTGGTCTCTAGCACATACAATGAGCAGTTCTTC
clone_size: few; d_call: .; j_call: TRBJ1-5; v_call: TRBV6-1; cdr3_aa: CASTTTGNGQPQHF; cdr3_nt: TGTGCCAGCACTACTACGGGGAATGGGCAGCCCCAGCATTTT
clone_size: .; d_call: .; j_call: TRBJ2-5; v_call: TRBV3-1; cdr3_aa: CASSQADFGPSAWKTQYF; cdr3_nt: TGTGCCAGCAGCCAAGCGGATTTTGGGCCCTCGGCTTGGAAGACCCAGTACTTC
clone_size: few; d_call: .; j_call: TRBJ1-1; v_call: TRBV6-1; cdr3_aa: CASSEAPTPLMNTEAFF; cdr3_nt: TGTGCCAGCAGTGAAGCACCAACACCGCTAATGAACACTGAAGCTTTCTTT
clone_size: .; d_call: .; j_call: TRBJ2-1; v_call: TRBV20-1; cdr3_aa: CSAKAAVLQFF; cdr3_nt: TGCAGTGCAAAGGCAGCGGTGCTTCAGTTCTTC
clone_size: .; d_call: .; j_call: TRBJ1-1; v_call: TRBV19; cdr3_aa: CASSAWKGTSNTEAFF; cdr3_nt: TGTGCCAGTAGTGCCTGGAAAGGGACCTCGAACACTGAAGCTTTCTTT
clone_size: few; d_call: .; j_call: TRBJ1-2; v_call: TRBV20-1; cdr3_aa: CSALGTLYDAYGYTF; cdr3_nt: TGCAGTGCCCTTGGGACTTTGTATGACGCCTATGGCTACACCTTC
clone_size: few; d_call: .; j_call: TRBJ2-2; v_call: TRBV20-1; cdr3_aa: CSASGAGLNTGELFF; cdr3_nt: TGCAGTGCTTCTGGAGCGGGCCTAAACACCGGGGAGCTGTTTTTT
clone_size: few; d_call: .; j_call: TRBJ2-1; v_call: TRBV6-1; cdr3_aa: CASTRGGGIVYNEQFF; cdr3_nt: TGTGCCAGCACCCGAGGAGGGGGAATAGTCTACAATGAGCAGTTCTTC
clone_size: .; d_call: .; j_call: TRBJ1-5; v_call: TRBV18; cdr3_aa: CASSPIVGGNQPQHF; cdr3_nt: TGTGCCAGCTCACCTATAGTGGGGGGCAATCAGCCCCAGCATTTT
clone_size: .; d_call: TRBD2; j_call: TRBJ2-3; v_call: TRBV6-2/TRBV6-3; cdr3_aa: CASSYILRRTRDTQYF; cdr3_nt: TGTGCCAGCAGTTATATCCTCCGGAGGACTAGAGATACGCAGTATTTT
clone_size: .; d_call: TRBD2; j_call: TRBJ2-3; v_call: TRBV12-3/TRBV12-4; cdr3_aa: CACHSQRELVDTQYF; cdr3_nt: TGTGCCTGCCATAGTCAGCGGGAGTTAGTAGATACGCAGTATTTT
clone_size: few; d_call: .; j_call: TRBJ2-4; v_call: TRBV12-3/TRBV12-4; cdr3_aa: CASSPRAQWAYF; cdr3_nt: TGTGCCAGCAGTCCCCGGGCTCAATGGGCGTACTTC
clone_size: .; d_call: .; j_call: TRBJ2-3; v_call: TRBV2; cdr3_aa: CASSEFEGSRADTQYF; cdr3_nt: TGTGCCAGCAGTGAATTCGAGGGGAGCCGCGCAGATACGCAGTATTTT
clone_size: .; d_call: TRBD2; j_call: TRBJ2-7; v_call: TRBV20-1; cdr3_aa: CSARDAMTSGREEQYF; cdr3_nt: TGCAGTGCTAGAGACGCCATGACTAGCGGGAGGGAAGAGCAGTACTTC
clone_size: many; d_call: .; j_call: TRBJ2-1; v_call: TRBV3-1; cdr3_aa: CASSKRGSSYNEQFF; cdr3_nt: TGTGCCAGCAGCAAGAGGGGAAGCTCCTACAATGAGCAGTTCTTC
clone_size: .; d_call: TRBD1; j_call: TRBJ2-1; v_call: TRBV20-1; cdr3_aa: CSATPGQGPEQFF; cdr3_nt: TGCAGTGCGACGCCGGGACAGGGACCCGAGCAGTTCTTC
clone_size: .; d_call: TRBD1; j_call: TRBJ2-1; v_call: TRBV20-1; cdr3_aa: CSVPGQGINEQFF; cdr3_nt: TGCAGTGTCCCGGGACAGGGGATCAATGAGCAGTTCTTC
clone_size: .; d_call: .; j_call: TRBJ2-3; v_call: TRBV6-1; cdr3_aa: CASRKQPRLVSSTDTQYF; cdr3_nt: TGTGCCAGCAGGAAACAACCCCGACTAGTATCTAGCACAGATACGCAGTATTTT
clone_size: few; d_call: .; j_call: TRBJ1-1; v_call: TRBV6-5; cdr3_aa: CASRQYGGGVTTEAFF; cdr3_nt: TGTGCCAGCAGGCAGTACGGGGGGGGCGTCACTACTGAAGCTTTCTTT
clone_size: few; d_call: TRBD2; j_call: TRBJ2-3; v_call: TRBV20-1; cdr3_aa: CSAGLAGSRDTQYF; cdr3_nt: TGCAGTGCTGGACTAGCGGGAAGTCGGGATACGCAGTATTTT
clone_size: many; d_call: .; j_call: TRBJ2-1; v_call: TRBV15; cdr3_aa: CATSRRQKYNEQFF; cdr3_nt: TGTGCCACCAGCAGAAGACAGAAATACAATGAGCAGTTCTTC
clone_size: few; d_call: .; j_call: TRBJ2-2; v_call: TRBV19; cdr3_aa: CASSIVGGTGELFF; cdr3_nt: TGTGCCAGTAGTATAGTTGGCGGGACCGGGGAGCTGTTTTTT
clone_size: many; d_call: TRBD2; j_call: TRBJ2-1; v_call: TRBV7-9; cdr3_aa: CASSLAPSGSMNEQFF; cdr3_nt: TGTGCCAGCAGCTTAGCACCTAGCGGGAGTATGAATGAGCAGTTCTTC
clone_size: many; d_call: TRBD1; j_call: TRBJ1-2; v_call: TRBV7-2; cdr3_aa: CASNSRQGFNYGYTF; cdr3_nt: TGTGCCAGCAACTCCCGACAGGGTTTCAACTATGGCTACACCTTC
clone_size: few; d_call: TRBD2; j_call: TRBJ2-5; v_call: TRBV12-3/TRBV12-4; cdr3_aa: CASSLTVREQETQYF; cdr3_nt: TGTGCCAGCAGTTTAACGGTGCGGGAGCAAGAGACCCAGTACTTC
clone_size: .; d_call: .; j_call: TRBJ2-3; v_call: TRBV6-2/TRBV6-3; cdr3_aa: CASSYGLASSTQYF; cdr3_nt: TGTGCCAGCAGTTACGGGCTAGCCTCCTCTACGCAGTATTTT
clone_size: many; d_call: .; j_call: TRBJ1-1; v_call: TRBV5-1; cdr3_aa: CASSGGREAFF; cdr3_nt: TGCGCCAGCAGCGGGGGGCGGGAAGCTTTCTTT